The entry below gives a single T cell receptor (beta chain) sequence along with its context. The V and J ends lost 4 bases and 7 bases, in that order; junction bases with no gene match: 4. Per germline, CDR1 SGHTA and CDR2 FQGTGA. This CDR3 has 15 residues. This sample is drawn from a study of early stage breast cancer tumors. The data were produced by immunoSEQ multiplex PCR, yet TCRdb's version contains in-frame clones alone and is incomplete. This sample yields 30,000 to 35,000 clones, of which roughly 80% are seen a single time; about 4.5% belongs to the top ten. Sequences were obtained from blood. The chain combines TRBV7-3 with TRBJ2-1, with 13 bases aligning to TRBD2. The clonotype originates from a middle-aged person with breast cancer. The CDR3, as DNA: TGTGCCAGCAGCTCGGGACTAGCGGGATGGAATGAGCAGTTCTTC. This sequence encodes CASSSGLAGWNEQFF.